Listed below are T cell receptor beta chains from one sample, sequenced in a study of blood T cell repertoires in COVID-19. The method was immunoSEQ multiplex PCR; TCRdb's version includes in-frame clones alone and lacks a portion of them. Here the sample spans roughly 170,000 clones, 84% being singletons. Sequenced: peripheral blood. The receptors here all came from a middle-aged man who had recovered from COVID-19. The CDR3 runs from the conserved cysteine through the conserved F or W. D genes are given only for firm matches. Where a row states a size, it is once, few, many or the class of an expanded clone; other rows omit it.

V gene	J gene	D gene	clone size	CDR3 DNA	CDR3 protein
TRBV6-5	TRBJ2-4	TRBD1	NA	TGTGCCAGCAGGACAGGGTCGCGAAACATTCAGTACTTC	CASRTGSRNIQYF
TRBV7-9	TRBJ2-2	NA	NA	TGTGCCAGCAGCTTAGTAAAGGAATTAAACAGGCTGAACACCGGGGAGCTGTTTTTT	CASSLVKELNRLNTGELFF
TRBV18	TRBJ2-7	TRBD1	NA	TGTGCCAGTACCGGGACAGGGAGCTCCTACGAGCAGTACTTC	CASTGTGSSYEQYF
TRBV18	TRBJ2-7	TRBD1	NA	TGTGCCAGCTCACCTAATTTACAGGGGGGTGAGCAGTACTTC	CASSPNLQGGEQYF
TRBV6-5	TRBJ2-7	TRBD1	NA	TGTGCCAGCAGTCGCAGGGGGTCAGCCTACGAGCAGTACTTC	CASSRRGSAYEQYF
TRBV4-2	TRBJ2-2	TRBD2	NA	TGTGCCAGCAGCCAAGATCTGGGCGGGAGAGGGGAGCTGTTTTTT	CASSQDLGGRGELFF
TRBV5-4	TRBJ2-3	TRBD2	NA	TGTGCCAGCAGCCAACCTAGCGGGGGGACAGATACGCAGTATTTT	CASSQPSGGTDTQYF
TRBV24-1	TRBJ2-3	NA	NA	TGTGCCACCAGTGATACAAAGACAGGAAGGCCAGATACGCAGTATTTT	CATSDTKTGRPDTQYF
TRBV9	TRBJ1-1	NA	NA	TGTGCCAGCAGCGTAGGGGGACACAACACTGAAGCTTTCTTT	CASSVGGHNTEAFF
TRBV6-5	TRBJ1-5	TRBD1	NA	TGTGCCAGCAGTTCAGGGGGTATTCAGCCCCAGCATTTT	CASSSGGIQPQHF
TRBV3-1/TRBV3-2	TRBJ2-1	NA	NA	TGTGCCAGCAGCCAAGAGACAGGTACCTACAATGAGCAGTTCTTC	CASSQETGTYNEQFF
TRBV28	TRBJ1-5	NA	NA	TGTGCCAGCAGTTCCCGTAAAGCTAGTGAGAGGCCCCAGCATTTT	CASSSRKASERPQHF
TRBV7-2	TRBJ2-1	NA	NA	TGTGCCAGCAGCGCCGGACTAACTCCAATTAGGACCTACAATGAGCAGTTCTTC	CASSAGLTPIRTYNEQFF
TRBV4-1	TRBJ2-1	TRBD2	NA	TGCGCCAGCAGCCGCGAGCCCGGCCTAGCGGGGGCCTACAATGAGCAGTTCTTC	CASSREPGLAGAYNEQFF
TRBV10-1	TRBJ1-6	NA	few	TGCGCCAGCAGTGAGTCGATAGTTGGCATCTTGACAGAGAATAATTCACCCCTCCACTTT	CASSESIVGILTENNSPLHF
TRBV10-3	TRBJ1-2	TRBD1	NA	TGTGCCATCAGTGAGACGGACAGGGTTGGGTATGGCTACACCTTC	CAISETDRVGYGYTF
TRBV3-1/TRBV3-2	TRBJ2-7	NA	NA	TGTGCCAGCAGCCAAGGCGTCGCAGGGATCGACGAGCAGTACTTC	CASSQGVAGIDEQYF
TRBV18	TRBJ1-1	NA	NA	TGTGCCAGCTCACCTGAGAGAGACACTGAAGCTTTCTTT	CASSPERDTEAFF
TRBV18	TRBJ2-7	NA	NA	TGTGCCAGCTCACCGTCGGGGGGCTGGGAGCAGTACTTC	CASSPSGGWEQYF
TRBV2	TRBJ2-5	NA	NA	TGTGCCAGCAGGGGGGACTTTGAAGAGACCCAGTACTTC	CASRGDFEETQYF
TRBV21-1	TRBJ2-3	NA	NA	TGTGCCAGCAGCACCCAAATTCGCCGGGACAGTTCTAATGCAGATACGCAGTATTTT	CASSTQIRRDSSNADTQYF
TRBV6-2/TRBV6-3	TRBJ2-4	NA	NA	TGTGCCAGCAGTGCCAGTGGAAACATTCAGTACTTC	CASSASGNIQYF
TRBV14	TRBJ2-5	NA	NA	TGTGCCAGCACACCGGACACCCGAGAGACCCAGTACTTC	CASTPDTRETQYF
TRBV3-1/TRBV3-2	TRBJ1-6	NA	NA	TGTGCCAGCAGCCAAGGAGGGGGTAATTCACCCCTCCACTTT	CASSQGGGNSPLHF
TRBV11-1	TRBJ2-1	NA	NA	TGTGCCAGCAGCTTAGTCCAGGGGGGCTACAATGAGCAGTTCTTC	CASSLVQGGYNEQFF
TRBV6-5	TRBJ1-2	TRBD1	NA	TGTGCCAGCACCGACCGGGACAGGGGTGGCTACACCTTC	CASTDRDRGGYTF
TRBV18	TRBJ1-4	TRBD1	NA	TGTGCCAGCTCACCACCGGGACAGGGAAATGAAAAACTGTTTTTT	CASSPPGQGNEKLFF
TRBV18	TRBJ1-1	TRBD1	NA	TGTGCCAGCTCACTCAGGACAGGGGGGATGAACACTGAAGCTTTCTTT	CASSLRTGGMNTEAFF
TRBV6-5	TRBJ1-6	TRBD1	NA	TGTGCCAGCAGGGGACAGCCCTATAATTCACCCCTCCACTTT	CASRGQPYNSPLHF
TRBV19	TRBJ1-5	NA	NA	TGTGCCAGTACCCCTCAGGAGGGGACGGGACAGCCCCAGCATTTT	CASTPQEGTGQPQHF
TRBV4-3	TRBJ1-2	TRBD1	NA	TGCGCCAGCAGCCAAGATGCCAGGGGGCGCGGTGGCTACACCTTC	CASSQDARGRGGYTF
TRBV18	TRBJ2-7	TRBD1	NA	TGTGCCAGCCGTACCGGGACAGGGTACTACGAGCAGTACTTC	CASRTGTGYYEQYF
TRBV27	TRBJ2-7	NA	many	TGTGCCAGCCGTATTAACCGGGACACCCCCGACGAGCAGTACTTC	CASRINRDTPDEQYF
TRBV5-6	TRBJ2-7	NA	NA	TGTGCCAGCAGCTCCATCAGGAATCTACCCCCCTACGAGCAGTACTTC	CASSSIRNLPPYEQYF
TRBV10-3	TRBJ1-6	NA	NA	TGTGCCATCAGTGAGGAGGGATCACCCCTCCACTTT	CAISEEGSPLHF
TRBV4-1	TRBJ2-7	NA	NA	TGCGCCAGCAGCCCCTATGGGGACAACGGGATGTACGAGCAGTACTTC	CASSPYGDNGMYEQYF
TRBV7-9	TRBJ1-2	TRBD1	NA	TGTGCCAGCAGCGGAGACAGGGGGCTAAATGGCTACACCTTC	CASSGDRGLNGYTF
TRBV29-1	TRBJ1-2	NA	NA	TGCAGCGTTGAGGGGGGAAACAGCTATGGCTACACCTTC	CSVEGGNSYGYTF
TRBV4-1	TRBJ2-1	NA	NA	TGCGCCAGCTCAGAGGGCTCCTACAATGAGCAGTTCTTC	CASSEGSYNEQFF
TRBV6-5	TRBJ2-3	NA	few	TGTGCCAGCAGAGGCCGCGGAGATACGCAGTATTTT	CASRGRGDTQYF
TRBV4-1	TRBJ2-7	TRBD2	NA	TGCGCCAGCAGCTTAGGACTAGCGGCCTACGAGCAGTACTTC	CASSLGLAAYEQYF
TRBV4-3	TRBJ1-5	NA	NA	TGCGCCAGCAGCCAAGATGAAGCAGGGGGCAATCAGCCCCAGCATTTT	CASSQDEAGGNQPQHF
TRBV6-5	TRBJ1-1	NA	NA	TGTGCCAGCAGTTACTCTCAGGGTGGGGACACTGAAGCTTTCTTT	CASSYSQGGDTEAFF
TRBV28	TRBJ1-3	TRBD1	NA	TGTGCCAGCAGCCCCTCGGACAGGGTCCCTTCTGGAAACACCATATATTTT	CASSPSDRVPSGNTIYF
TRBV19	TRBJ1-5	NA	NA	TGTGCCAGTAGTATTGAGGGCCACAATCAGCCCCAGCATTTT	CASSIEGHNQPQHF
TRBV18	TRBJ1-1	NA	once	TGTGCCAGCTCACCAGGGGCCGGTATGGACACTGAAGCTTTCTTT	CASSPGAGMDTEAFF
TRBV10-3	TRBJ2-7	TRBD1	NA	TGTGCCATCAGTGAGTCGTGGCAGGGGGCGCTTTCCGAGCAGTACTTC	CAISESWQGALSEQYF
TRBV5-4	TRBJ2-3	TRBD1	NA	TGTGCCAGCAGACGGGACAGGGTAGCGACAGATACGCAGTATTTT	CASRRDRVATDTQYF
TRBV24-1	TRBJ2-3	TRBD2	NA	TGTGCCACCAGCTTAGCGGGAGTCCCAGATACGCAGTATTTT	CATSLAGVPDTQYF
TRBV5-8	TRBJ2-2	TRBD2	NA	TGTGCCAGCAGCTCGGGACCCGGGACTAGCGGGACCGGGGAGCTGTTTTTT	CASSSGPGTSGTGELFF
TRBV5-1	TRBJ2-2	NA	NA	TGCGCCAGCAGCTTGTCCGGGACAAACACCGGGGAGCTGTTTTTT	CASSLSGTNTGELFF
TRBV21-1	TRBJ1-6	NA	NA	TGTGCCAGCAACCCAGGTTCACCCCTCCACTTT	CASNPGSPLHF
TRBV5-8	TRBJ2-2	TRBD2	NA	TGTGCCAGCAGCTTTCTGGGGGGGTACACCGGGGAGCTGTTTTTT	CASSFLGGYTGELFF